This T cell receptor (beta chain) was identified in a study of shared clonotypes between healthy human individuals (dated by TCRdb to 2018 to 2021). With regard to the full study: The cohort included a few men and a couple of women between 18 and 49 years of age. Between about 0.94 and 8.9 billion PBMCs per donor were obtained by leukapheresis. Per donor, three plates each were used for CD4 naive and CD4 memory, two for CD8 naive, and one for CD8 memory. Libraries were prepared and TCR repertoires were sequenced by different laboratories using diverse techniques, in order to increase sequencing depth and limit assay-specific biases. To estimate repertoire size and how much clonotypes are shared between individuals, the study performed deep sequencing of blood TCR repertoires from 4 to 6 healthy adults. Here is what the overall study found, with its caveats: Sampling was limited to blood, and TCR repertoires in tissue likely differ from TCR repertoires in blood. Rarefaction of sorted-subset datasets indicated incomplete sequencing despite the large sequencing depth. Clonotypes shared by all four sorted-subset donors showed higher generation probabilities than non-shared clonotypes. The small number of donors limited the genetic and exposure-history diversity represented. Based on pairwise subsampling, the degree of clonotype sharing among donors was expected to be affected by sequencing depth. Sharing across a few donors was observed for 4.5% to 6.5% of naive CD4, 3.5% of naive CD8, over 2% of memory CD4, and approximately 0.41% of memory CD8 clonotypes. Estimated clonotype richness was generally larger for naive than for memory subsets.

Healthy HIV-negative adults with no recently reported acute infections or vaccinations were included as donors. All donors were Caucasian adults living in Nashville, Tennessee, USA. Magnetic negative selection was used to enrich CD4+ T cells, after which naive cells were positively selected on CD45RA and the negative fraction became the memory subset. After blood collection by leukapheresis, PBMCs were isolated using Ficoll-Histopaque density gradient centrifugation and then cryopreserved in the vapor phase of liquid nitrogen. Purity and quantity of every magnetically sorted T cell population were checked by analytical flow cytometry. Genomic DNA was isolated from each sorted fraction and quantified by UV absorbance on a Nanodrop 2000c. In the case of this clone: Its antigen specificity is not known. The sample holds no much larger clone one base away, and base qualities are not on file.

Using the deep immunoSEQ assay, multiplex PCR amplified TCR CDR3 regions from genomic DNA. Genomic DNA extracted from each cell subset was distributed evenly over all wells of several immunoSEQ 96-well plates, and each plate served as one replicate. For sorted subsets, around 200 ng genomic DNA, equal to 25,000 to 35,000 T cell genomes, was loaded into each replicate PCR. The purified libraries were quantified using a Qubit 3.0 fluorometer, sized with a Bioanalyzer 2100, and then quantified again using the KAPA Library Quantification kit. A separate single-read 150-cycle Illumina NextSeq 550 flow cell was used to sequence each immunoSEQ 96-well plate. As for the original processing: Because the immunoSEQ output held only junctional sequences and lacked quality scores, the filtering could not match the filtering applied to full-length reads. Sequences were annotated with PyIR, a Python wrapper for IgBLAST v1.9, using IMGT germline references to assign V/J genes and CDR3. Any read was removed if the V/J assignment was weak (E-value above 1e-6), the CDR3 was missing, or the read contained stop codons, out-of-frame junctions, or ambiguous translated residues. V3J clonotypes were defined by identical inferred V gene, J gene, and CDR3 amino acid sequence. The percentage overlap between two repertoires was calculated by dividing the number of shared unique clonotypes by the size of the smaller repertoire. Three approaches were used to assess repertoire richness: RTK rarefaction, the Chao1 estimator, and Recon v2.1 estimates of unobserved clonotypes. Generation probabilities were computed with OLGA for all TCRbeta clonotypes obtained by the gDNA method from several donors. In TCRdb, the immuneACCESS table is reduced to in-frame sequences with V and J assigned. These tables do not hold every clone; where another copy was compared, an unresolved V gene accounts for under half, and the others remain unexplained. The V and J calls and clone size were taken over from that table, and D and trimming were inferred from the DNA. Across this sample there are roughly 700,000 clones, with roughly 70% seen only once. The top ten clones comprise under 2% of the sample.

Sequencing was carried out using memory CD4+ T cells sorted from blood. The cell subset or site label of this sample denotes: CD45RA-negative fraction. The TCR comes from a woman in her twenties or thirties in good health.

CDR3 loop: CASSDSYTSIRGGNTGELFF. The nucleotide sequence is given as TGTGCCAGCAGTGACTCATATACTAGCATCCGGGGGGGAAACACCGGGGAGCTGTTTTTT. The rearranged chain carries TRBV6-4 and TRBJ2-2; TRBD2 fits 8 bases in the junction. V is trimmed back by 0 bases and J by 2 bases, and the junction contains 14 bases that no gene match accounts for. The CDR3 runs 20 residues from the cysteine to the phenylalanine. Here the CDR3 DNA is all that survives: 60 bases in frame from base 1. Via the germline V gene, CDR1 is MRHNA and CDR2 SNTAGT.